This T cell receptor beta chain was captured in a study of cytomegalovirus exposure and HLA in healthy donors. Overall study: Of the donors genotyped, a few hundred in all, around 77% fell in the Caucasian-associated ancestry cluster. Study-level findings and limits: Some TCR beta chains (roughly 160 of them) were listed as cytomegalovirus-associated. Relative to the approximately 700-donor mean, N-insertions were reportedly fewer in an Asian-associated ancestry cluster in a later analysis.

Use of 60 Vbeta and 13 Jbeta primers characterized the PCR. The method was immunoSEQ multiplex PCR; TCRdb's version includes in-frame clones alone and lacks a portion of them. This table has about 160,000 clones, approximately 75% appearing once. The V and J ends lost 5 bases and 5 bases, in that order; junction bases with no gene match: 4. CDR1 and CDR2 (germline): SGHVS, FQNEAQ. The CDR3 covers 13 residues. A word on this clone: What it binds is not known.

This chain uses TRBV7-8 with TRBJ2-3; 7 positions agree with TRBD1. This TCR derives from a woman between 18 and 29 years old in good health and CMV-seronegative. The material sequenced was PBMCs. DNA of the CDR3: TGTGCCAGCAGCCCAGGGGGTGGAGATACGCAGTATTTT. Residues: CASSPGGGDTQYF.